Listed below are T cell receptor beta chains from one sample, sequenced in a study of shared clonotypes between healthy human individuals. The protocol was immunoSEQ multiplex PCR, while the TCRdb copy is restricted to in-frame clones and leaves out a portion. The table lists roughly 410,000 clones, 90% to 97% of them singletons. The material sequenced was memory CD8+ T cells sorted from blood. The receptors here all came from a man younger than 45 in good health. Each CDR3 is given with its conserved first and last residue. The D gene is left open where the match is weak.

TRBV7-8,-,TRBJ2-3,TGTGCCAGCAGCACCAGGATGACCTCCCGACAAAGCACAGATACGCAGTATTTT,CASSTRMTSRQSTDTQYF
TRBV9,-,TRBJ1-1,TGTGCCAGCAGCGGCGTCGGGCCTGAAGCTTTCTTT,CASSGVGPEAFF
TRBV30,-,TRBJ1-2,TGTGCCTGGAAGGGGGAGAAAAATGGCTACACCTTC,CAWKGEKNGYTF
TRBV5-1,-,TRBJ1-1,TGCGCCAGCAGCCCCGGACAGAACACTGAAGCTTTCTTT,CASSPGQNTEAFF
TRBV28,TRBD2,TRBJ2-2,TGTGCCAGCAGAAGAGCGGGAGGGGCTAACACCGGGGAGCTGTTTTTT,CASRRAGGANTGELFF
TRBV11-3,TRBD1,TRBJ1-1,TGTGCCAGCAGCCGGGACAGGGCGACCGGGGCTTTCTTT,CASSRDRATGAFF
TRBV6-6,-,TRBJ1-1,TGTGCCAGCAGGGCCGGGGGTTCGACCACTGAAGCTTTCTTT,CASRAGGSTTEAFF
TRBV5-6,TRBD1,TRBJ2-7,TGTGCCAGCAGCTTGGGTGACAGGGAAATCTACGAGCAGTACTTC,CASSLGDREIYEQYF
TRBV2,TRBD1,TRBJ1-2,TGTGCCAGCAGAACCGGGACAGGGTATGGCTACACCTTC,CASRTGTGYGYTF
TRBV7-9,TRBD1,TRBJ2-7,TGTGCCAGCAGCCGGGACAGGGGTTCCTACGAGCAGTACTTC,CASSRDRGSYEQYF